This passage covers 21 T cell receptor beta chains from one sample sequenced in a study of T cell repertoires in cytomegalovirus infection. These receptors' antigens are unknown. TCRdb re-called the reads with MiXCR, one entry per CDR3 protein. The sample holds a few hundred thousand distinct CDR3 sequences, about 39% seen once. Sequencing was performed on cultured PBMCs, taken from culture after CMV antigen stimulation. Source of these receptors: a human donor in good health (CMV status not recorded). Some clones in this sample may be carry-over from other donors' samples.

The rearrangement joins TRBV27 to TRBJ1-1; D is ambiguous. This CDR3 has 13 amino acids. Per germline, CDR1 MNHEY and CDR2 SMNVEV (reference sequence). V shed 4 bases and J shed 8 bases, with 14 bases lying between them. CDR3 nucleotides: TGTGCCAGCAGTTCGTCTGCTTTCGGGGAAGCTTTCTTT. Protein sequence: CASSSSAFGEAFF.

This rearrangement joins TRBV10-3 to TRBJ2-2; the match to TRBD2 covers 11 bases. This CDR3 region has 14 residues. V was pared by 6 bases and J by 3 bases, with 0 bases of the junction left unmatched. CDR1 is ENHRY, CDR2 SYGVKD, per germline. CDR3 bases: TGTGCCATCAGGACTAGCGGGGACACCGGGGAGCTGTTTTTT. Residues: CAIRTSGDTGELFF.

A few counts support this clonotype. The V and J genes are TRBV7-2 and TRBJ2-1; 7 positions match TRBD1. The CDR3 runs to 15 residues. V lost 1 base, J lost 2 bases, and 2 bases stayed unmatched. The germline CDR1 and CDR2 sequences are SGHTA and FQGNSA. CDR3 in amino acids: CASSLEGQTYNEQFF. The CDR3 DNA reads TGTGCCAGCAGCTTAGAGGGACAGACCTACAATGAGCAGTTCTTC.

The chain uses TRBV7-9 and TRBJ2-5; no reliable D call. Trimming shortened V by 8 bases and J by 3 bases, and 7 bases separated the two germline ends. This CDR3 comprises 11 residues. Germline values: CDR1 SEHNR, CDR2 FQNEAQ (reference sequence). CDR3 in DNA: TGTGCCAGCCGATGGGAAGAGACCCAGTACTTC. Its protein product is CASRWEETQYF.

The chain couples TRBV7-2 to TRBJ1-2; D is ambiguous. This CDR3 is 15 amino acids long. Germline V gene data show CDR1 as SGHTA and CDR2 as FQGNSA. With 0 bases removed from V and 2 bases from J, the gap between germline ends came to 10 bases. CDR3 bases: TGTGCCAGCAGCTTAGCGTCAACGACAAACTATGGCTACACCTTC. Amino acids: CASSLASTTNYGYTF.

This chain links TRBV2 with TRBJ2-7; no reliable D call. The CDR3 totals 12 residues. Trimming left V 7 bases short and J 0 bases short, with 7 bases between. The V gene's germline CDR1 is SNHLY and CDR2 FYNNEI. The CDR3 loop reads CASTEDSYEQYF. CDR3 nucleotide sequence: TGTGCCAGCACCGAGGACTCCTACGAGCAGTACTTC.

This clonotype has only a few counts. The chain uses TRBV12-3 or TRBV12-4 and TRBJ2-3; TRBD2 aligns across 10 bases. The V segment lost 4 bases and the J segment 11 bases; nucleotides outside the gene matches: 0. This CDR3 comprises 11 residues. The CDR3 DNA reads as TGTGCCAGCAGTTCTAGCGGGGGGCAGTATTTT. Amino acid sequence: CASSSSGGQYF.

The chain couples TRBV7-6 to TRBJ1-1, with D unresolved. Germline V gene lookup returns CDR1 SGHVS and CDR2 FNYEAQ. The ends were cut back, 3 bases at V and 1 base at J, with 6 bases in the middle. The CDR3 covers 13 residues. CDR3 in DNA: TGTGCCAGCAGCTTTCAGGCGAACACTGAAGCTTTCTTT. It yields the protein CASSFQANTEAFF. Full variable domain (missing parts from reference TRBV7-6 and TRBJ1-1): GAGVSQSPRYKVTKRGQDVALRCDPISGHVSLYWYRQALGQGPEFLTYFNYEAQQDKSGLPNDRFSAERPEGSISTLTIQRTEQRDSAMYRCASSFQANTEAFFGQGTRLTVV.

The gene calls are TRBV7-2 and TRBJ2-1; D possibly uses TRBD1 or TRBD2 (5 bases each). Germline V gene data show CDR1 as SGHTA and CDR2 as FQGNSA. V lost 5 bases and J lost 4, with 9 bases in between. There are 13 residues in the CDR3. The CDR3 coding sequence is TGTGCCAGCAGCACAGGACTTTACAATGAGCAGTTCTTC. This translates into CASSTGLYNEQFF.

This clonotype appeared a few times. The V call is TRBV5-6, the J call TRBJ2-5, with no clear D. Deletions cut 5 bases from V and 5 bases from J, with 7 bases between. The CDR3 covers 11 residues. The germline gives CDR1 SGHDT, CDR2 YYEEEE. The CDR3 protein is CASRTWETQYF. For the CDR3, the DNA is TGTGCCAGCAGAACATGGGAGACCCAGTACTTC.

The V and J genes are TRBV6-2 or TRBV6-3 and TRBJ2-7; TRBD1 might be the D (6 bases). Between the trimmed V and J ends, which lost 0 bases and 0 bases, there was a span of 18 bases. CDR1 is MNHEY, CDR2 SVGEGT, per germline. This CDR3 is 18 amino acids long. The CDR3: CASSYSTGRPRSSYEQYF. CDR3 in DNA: TGTGCCAGCAGTTACTCCACAGGGCGGCCGCGAAGCTCCTACGAGCAGTACTTC.

The rearrangement uses TRBV11-2 and TRBJ2-7; D is undetermined. This CDR3 contains 12 residues. V lost 5 bases and J 6 bases, leaving 11 bases between the germline ends. Per germline, CDR1 SGHAT and CDR2 FQNNGV. The CDR3 here is CASSRFSVEQYF. In nucleotides, the CDR3 is TGTGCCAGCAGCCGGTTTTCGGTCGAGCAGTACTTC.

The chain is built from TRBV4-3 and TRBJ2-5, with D unclear. V was shortened by 0 bases and J by 5 bases, with 10 bases between the two germline ends. This CDR3 contains 14 residues. Per the germline V gene, CDR1 is LGHNA and CDR2 is YSLEER. CDR3 coding DNA: TGCGCCAGCAGCCAAGATGCGACTGCGGAGACCCAGTACTTC. Amino acid sequence: CASSQDATAETQYF.

There are a few counts of this clonotype. V usage is TRBV7-2 and J usage is TRBJ1-4, with D uncertain. This CDR3 spans 11 amino acids. Trimming took off 5 bases at V and 9 bases at J, with 7 bases between the two ends. Germline-derived CDR1 and CDR2 are SGHTA and FQGNSA. CDR3 sequence (DNA): TGTGCCAGCAGCAATTCTCAAAAACTGTTTTTT. Encoded protein: CASSNSQKLFF. Complete variable domain (other parts from reference TRBV7-2 and TRBJ1-4): GAGVSQSPSNKVTEKGKDVELRCDPISGHTALYWYRQSLGQGLEFLIYFQGNSAPDKSGLPSDRFSAERTGGSVSTLTIQRTQQEDSAVYLCASSNSQKLFFGSGTQLSVL.

This clonotype was counted at least ten times. V gene TRBV7-2 combines with J gene TRBJ2-7; tentatively, D is TRBD1 (6 bases). This CDR3 is built from 14 residues. Germline V lookup: CDR1 SGHTA, CDR2 FQGNSA. Trimming pared 10 bases from V and 1 base from J, leaving 17 bases between. CDR3 sequence (DNA): TGTGCCACCAAATGGACAGATCTTTCCTACGAGCAGTACTTC. Residues: CATKWTDLSYEQYF.

This chain links TRBV10-3 with TRBJ2-1, with D possibly TRBD1 on 6 matching bases. CDR1 is ENHRY and CDR2 is SYGVKD in the germline V gene. V lost 6 bases, J lost 5 bases, and 11 bases lay in between. This CDR3 has 13 residues. DNA of the CDR3: TGTGCCATCAGGAGGACAGAAGACAATGAGCAGTTCTTC. Protein sequence: CAIRRTEDNEQFF.

This clonotype has just a few counts. This chain joins TRBV12-3 or TRBV12-4 and TRBJ2-1, with 8 nucleotides matching TRBD1. The CDR3 loop spans 15 amino acids. V gave up 5 bases and J gave up 9 bases; unmatched junction bases: 12. The CDR3 DNA reads as TGTGCCAGCAGTCCCGGGACAGGAGTTATTAGTGAGCAGTTCTTC. Translating gives CASSPGTGVISEQFF.

This clonotype was seen only once. The gene calls are TRBV30 and TRBJ1-2, with a possible D match to TRBD1 (5 bases). The CDR3 has 14 residues. Germline assignment: CDR1 GTSNPN and CDR2 SVGIG (reference sequence). Trimming removed 5 bases from V and 7 bases from J, with 20 bases in between. Here the CDR3 DNA reads TGTGCCTGGGTAAAACGGGGCCTTAGCCCTGGCTACACCTTC. This sequence encodes CAWVKRGLSPGYTF.

This clonotype was seen at least ten times. The chain joins TRBV6-1 to TRBJ2-5; 9 nucleotides line up with TRBD2. The V gene's germline CDR1 is MNHNS and CDR2 SASEGT. Trimming at V came to 2 bases and at J to 0 bases, leaving 7 bases not matched to a gene. The CDR3 has 17 amino acids. The CDR3 spells CASSELGTSPYQETQYF. Here the CDR3 DNA reads TGTGCCAGCAGTGAATTGGGGACTAGCCCGTACCAAGAGACCCAGTACTTC.

The genes are TRBV6-2 or TRBV6-3 and TRBJ1-2; D gene ambiguous. This CDR3 comprises 12 residues. V lost 6 bases and J lost 8, with 13 bases in between. Germline values: CDR1 MNHEY, CDR2 SVGEGT. The CDR3 region has the DNA TGTGCCAGCAGCCTGGCGTCCTCGGGCTACACCTTC. The encoded protein is CASSLASSGYTF.

Written as DNA, the CDR3 is TGTGCCAGTCAATCTACCCCGGGTTTCTCACCAGATACGCAGTATTTT. Translation: CASQSTPGFSPDTQYF. This rearrangement joins TRBV19 to TRBJ2-3; D unclear. Germline V gives CDR1 LNHDA, CDR2 SQIVND (reference sequence). The CDR3 is 16 residues long. The germline V and J ends were trimmed by 8 bases and 4 bases, with 22 bases remaining between them.